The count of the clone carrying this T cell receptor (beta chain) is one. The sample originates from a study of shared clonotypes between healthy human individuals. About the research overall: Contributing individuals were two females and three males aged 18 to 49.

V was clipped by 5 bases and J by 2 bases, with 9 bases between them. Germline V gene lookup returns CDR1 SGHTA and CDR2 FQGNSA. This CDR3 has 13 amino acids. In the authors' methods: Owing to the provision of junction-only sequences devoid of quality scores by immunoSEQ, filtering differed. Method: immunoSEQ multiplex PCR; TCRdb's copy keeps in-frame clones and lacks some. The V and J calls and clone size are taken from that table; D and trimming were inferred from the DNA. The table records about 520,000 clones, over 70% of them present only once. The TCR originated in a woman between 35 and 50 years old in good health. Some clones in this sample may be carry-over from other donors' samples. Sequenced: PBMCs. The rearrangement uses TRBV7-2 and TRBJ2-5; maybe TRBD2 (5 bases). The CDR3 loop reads CASSRRLQETQYF. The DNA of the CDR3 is TGTGCCAGCAGCCGACGACTACAAGAGACCCAGTACTTC.